This T cell receptor (beta chain) was sequenced during a study of T cells in localized non-small cell lung cancer. As to this clone: The antigen is undetermined.

The CDR3 consists of 15 residues. Trimming removed 5 bases at V and 0 bases at J, with 13 bases between. The V gene's germline CDR1 is MDHEN and CDR2 SYDVKM. Produced via immunoSEQ multiplex PCR; TCRdb's table is partial and in-frame only. Of some 82,000 clones listed, less than 85% were seen once; the top ten hold roughly 19%. Study-level results: Uninvolved adjacent lung showed higher T cell clonality than tumor. Longer overall survival was linked to higher blood T cell density. Within adjacent lung there appeared a median approximately 60 of the top 100 tumor clones.

The chain couples TRBV28 to TRBJ1-1, with no clear D. This sequence originates from a man aged 40 to 75 with stage II squamous cell lung carcinoma. This specimen was PBMCs, taken before any cancer treatment. This CDR3 reads CASSTAWRMNTEAFF. CDR3 DNA sequence: TGTGCCAGCAGTACGGCCTGGCGCATGAACACTGAAGCTTTCTTT.